This T cell receptor beta chain was profiled in a study of human T cells and chemical hapten exposure. Study-wide background: Patients got weekly scalp diphenylcyclopropenone doses over the approximately 25-week study.

This clonotype showed up many times. What it recognizes is unknown. Described time point: pre-sensitization, week 0. As to treatment: therapeutic diphenylcyclopropenone sensitization with weekly scalp DPC. Before extraction, the whole blood was not fractionated, and total RNA was taken from it. Study-level results: DPC sensitization did not alter TCRs above 1 in 1000 frequency.

A single record per CDR3 protein comes from TCRdb applying MiXCR to the RACE reads. The table has approximately 32,000 distinct CDR3 sequences, more than 10% seen once; the top ten hold about 1.9%. The sequences come from whole blood, collected in connection with sensitization to the hapten diphenylcyclopropenone (DPC). The clonotype originates from a woman in her thirties or forties with alopecia areata. Some clones in this sample may be carry-over from other donors' samples.

This chain's CDR3 is CATSDLTQGQAFF. CDR3 in DNA: TGTGCCACCAGTGATTTAACACAGGGCCAAGCTTTCTTT. The chain couples TRBV24-1 to TRBJ1-1, with D perhaps matching TRBD1 (6 bases). CDR1 KGHDR and CDR2 SFDVKD come from the germline V gene. V was shortened by 1 base and J by 9 bases, with 11 bases between the two germline ends. The CDR3 sequence is 13 residues long.